This T cell receptor beta chain was observed in a study of blood T cell repertoires in COVID-19. The germline V and J ends were trimmed by 0 bases and 8 bases, with 17 bases remaining between them. This CDR3 contains 16 residues. The germline V gene encodes CDR1 LGHNA and CDR2 YSLEER. TCRdb keeps only in-frame clones here, not all; method: immunoSEQ multiplex PCR. The data hold about 220,000 clones, with about 85% observed a single time. This clonotype originated in a young man with active or convalescent COVID-19. The V gene is TRBV4-3, the J gene TRBJ2-1; D perhaps matches TRBD2 (5 bases). Input material: peripheral blood. This CDR3 is CASSQDRDVRVDEQFF. CDR3 sequence (DNA): TGCGCCAGCAGCCAAGATCGGGATGTTCGGGTCGATGAGCAGTTCTTC.